These 21 T cell receptor beta chains were all obtained from the same sample, sequenced in a study of shared clonotypes between healthy human individuals (dated by TCRdb to 2020 to 2022). The method behind the library was the immunoSEQ multiplex PCR assay. The immuneACCESS repertoire file appears here via TCRdb, limited to in-frame rearrangements. These files lack a portion of the clones; in checked studies, under half of the deficit traces to unresolved V genes, and the cause of the others is not known. The sample table records 1 million to 1.3 million clones; approximately 80% of these occur just once. Roughly 0.62% of the sample goes to the ten largest clones. What was sequenced was memory CD4+ T cells from PBMCs. This specimen's cell subset or site label, per the study, means: CD45RA-negative fraction. The receptors were gathered from a man in his late teens or twenties in good health. Some clones in this sample may be carry-over from other donors' samples.

To note about this clone: A much larger clonotype is one base distant, so this may be a read error. The sample contains more than one DNA sequence encoding this CDR3. The CDR3 loop reads CAWDPYQETQYF. Here the CDR3 DNA reads TGTGCCTGGGACCCGTACCAAGAGACCCAGTACTTC. This chain joins TRBV30 and TRBJ2-5; D uncertain. CDR1 is GTSNPN, CDR2 SVGIG, per germline (reference sequence). The CDR3 has 12 amino acids. V lost 5 bases, J lost 0 bases, and 7 bases lay in between.

This chain's CDR3 is CASSPRQGEHTGELFF. CDR3 DNA: TGTGCCAGCTCACCGCGACAGGGGGAACACACCGGGGAGCTGTTTTTT. V is TRBV18 and J is TRBJ2-2; 9 nucleotides match TRBD1. Germline V gene sequence: CDR1 KGHSH, CDR2 LQKENI. This CDR3 contains 16 residues. Trimming took 3 bases from V and 3 from J; bases not matched to a gene: 5.

The chain combines TRBV28 with TRBJ1-1; 8 bases are a match to TRBD1. Germline V gene data show CDR1 as MDHEN and CDR2 as SYDVKM. The V segment lost 6 bases and the J segment 0 bases; nucleotides outside the gene matches: 12. The CDR3 consists of 17 residues. The DNA of the CDR3 is TGTGCCAGCAGGGGAGGTGTGGCAGGGGGCATGAACACTGAAGCTTTCTTT. Translating gives CASRGGVAGGMNTEAFF.

The rearrangement links TRBV9 to TRBJ2-7, with 7 positions matching TRBD1. CDR3 length equals 16 residues. The V and J ends lost 0 bases and 3 bases, in that order; junction bases with no gene match: 9. The germline gives CDR1 SGDLS, CDR2 YYNGEE. CDR3 sequence reads: CASSVGPGTEYYEQYF. In DNA, the CDR3 is TGTGCCAGCAGCGTAGGGCCCGGGACAGAATACTACGAGCAGTACTTC.

About this clone: The sample carries other DNA sequences with the same CDR3. The chain joins TRBV9 to TRBJ2-2; possibly TRBD1 for D (6 bases). Trimming shortened V by 0 bases and J by 4 bases, and 10 bases separated the two germline ends. The CDR3 is 15 amino acids. The germline CDR1 and CDR2 sequences are SGDLS and YYNGEE. CDR3 sequence (DNA): TGTGCCAGCAGCGTAGGACAGGCAGGCACCGGGGAGCTGTTTTTT. Its protein product is CASSVGQAGTGELFF.

The V call is TRBV7-8, the J call TRBJ2-7; 10 bases match TRBD2. The CDR3 is made up of 14 amino acids. Germline V gene lookup returns CDR1 SGHVS and CDR2 FQNEAQ. The V segment lost 5 bases and the J segment 3 bases; nucleotides outside the gene matches: 4. CDR3 protein: CASSETSGFYEQYF. The CDR3 coding sequence is TGTGCCAGCAGCGAGACTAGCGGGTTCTACGAGCAGTACTTC.

This rearrangement joins TRBV9 to TRBJ2-2, with D unresolved. Trimming cost V 0 bases and J 3 bases, with 12 bases left between them. The CDR3 contains 16 residues. Germline V gene lookup returns CDR1 SGDLS and CDR2 YYNGEE. CDR3 in amino acids: CASSVGLRSHTGELFF. The CDR3 DNA sequence: TGTGCCAGCAGCGTAGGATTGAGGTCCCACACCGGGGAGCTGTTTTTT.

The chain has TRBV29-1 and TRBJ1-1; D not certain. V lost 7 bases and J 1 base, leaving 10 bases between the germline ends. The germline CDR1 and CDR2 sequences are SQVTM and ANQGSEA. The CDR3 covers 12 residues. CDR3 DNA: TGCAGCGGTAAAAGAGAGAACACTGAAGCTTTCTTT. This gives the protein CSGKRENTEAFF.

This clone was picked up a small number of times. The rearrangement links TRBV5-6 to TRBJ2-7; D possibly uses TRBD1 or TRBD2 (5 bases each). V was trimmed by 7 bases and J by 0 bases, leaving 14 bases between them. Germline V gene sequence: CDR1 SGHDT, CDR2 YYEEEE. CDR3 length: 14 residues. The CDR3 DNA reads TGTGCCAGCGGGGGAAGGGACCGCTCCTACGAGCAGTACTTC. Translation: CASGGRDRSYEQYF. The full variable domain, with the rest looked up from reference TRBV5-6 and TRBJ2-7, is DAGVTQSPTHLIKTRGQQVTLRCSPKSGHDTVSWYQQALGQGPQFIFQYYEEEERQRGNFPDRFSGHQFPNYSSELNVNALLLGDSALYLCASGGRDRSYEQYFGPGTRLTVT.

This sequence joins TRBV19 and TRBJ2-2, with D possibly TRBD1 on 6 matching bases. This CDR3 region has 15 residues. Trimming left V 3 bases short and J 4 bases short, with 12 bases between. Per the germline V gene, CDR1 is LNHDA and CDR2 is SQIVND (reference sequence). The CDR3 reads CASSIGAGVTGELFF. Here the CDR3 DNA reads TGTGCCAGTAGTATTGGGGCAGGGGTCACCGGGGAGCTGTTTTTT.

The rearrangement links TRBV28 to TRBJ2-7, with 8 bases fitting TRBD1. The CDR3 consists of 14 residues. Germline CDR1 MDHEN, CDR2 SYDVKM. V lost 4 bases and J lost 6; bases outside the gene matches: 8. In DNA, the CDR3 is TGTGCCAGCAGTTCCCCTGGACAGGGCAGCGAGCAGTACTTC. Protein sequence: CASSSPGQGSEQYF.

This clone is a singleton in its sample. The chain combines TRBV28 with TRBJ2-7; D uncertain. V shed 8 bases and J shed 7 bases, with 15 bases lying between them. CDR3 length: 12 residues. Germline V lookup: CDR1 MDHEN, CDR2 SYDVKM. CDR3 residues: CASLGFAGEQYF. The CDR3 nucleotides are TGTGCCAGCCTGGGTTTTGCTGGGGAGCAGTACTTC.

Only a few counts were recorded for this clone. The CDR3 is CASSEATASGNTIYF. Here the CDR3 DNA reads TGTGCCAGCAGTGAAGCGACAGCTTCTGGAAACACCATATATTTT. The rearrangement uses TRBV6-1 and TRBJ1-3; perhaps TRBD1 as D (5 bases). Germline-derived CDR1 and CDR2 are MNHNS and SASEGT. The CDR3 runs to 15 residues. Trimming shortened V by 0 bases and J by 1 base, and 7 bases separated the two germline ends.

The rearrangement links TRBV19 to TRBJ2-3, with D perhaps TRBD1 or TRBD2 (5 bases each). The germline V gene encodes CDR1 LNHDA and CDR2 SQIVND (reference sequence). Trimming stripped 4 bases from V and 0 bases from J, with 11 bases between. The CDR3 totals 15 residues. DNA of the CDR3: TGTGCCAGTAGTAGTGCCGGGGCTAGCACAGATACGCAGTATTTT. Its translation is CASSSAGASTDTQYF.

The chain is built from TRBV7-9 and TRBJ2-1, with 7 bases matching TRBD2. Per germline, CDR1 SEHNR and CDR2 FQNEAQ (reference sequence). CDR3 length equals 14 residues. V shed 3 bases, J shed 6 bases, and the junction held 5 bases outside the gene matches. The CDR3 reads CASSFRTSSNEQFF. The CDR3 DNA reads as TGTGCCAGCAGCTTCCGGACTAGTTCCAATGAGCAGTTCTTC.

The chain links TRBV6-5 to TRBJ2-1; 11 bases line up with TRBD2. Germline-derived CDR1 and CDR2 are MNHEY and SVGAGI. This CDR3 is built from 15 residues. V trimming: 7 bases; J trimming: 5 bases; junction bases outside the gene matches: 7. The CDR3 DNA sequence: TGTGCCAGCACCTTAGCGGGAGGGCCTCACAATGAGCAGTTCTTC. Translated, it gives CASTLAGGPHNEQFF.

Only one count was recorded for this clone. The chain links TRBV5-4 to TRBJ2-7; tentative D call: TRBD2 (6 bases). V lost 5 bases and J 2 bases, leaving 17 bases between the germline ends. The CDR3 sequence is 15 residues long. Germline loops: CDR1 SGHNT, CDR2 YYREEE (reference sequence). CDR3 DNA: TGTGCCAGCAGGGGTCCCTCGAGCGGGCCCTACGAGCAGTACTTC. Its protein is CASRGPSSGPYEQYF.

This chain joins TRBV4-3 and TRBJ2-7; tentative D call: TRBD2 (6 bases). V shed 1 base and J shed 6 bases, with 16 bases lying between them. The CDR3 consists of 15 residues. Germline loops: CDR1 LGHNA, CDR2 YSLEER. CDR3 DNA sequence: TGCGCCAGCAGCCAAGGGCAGGGAGGCGGGTTCGAGCAGTACTTC. Protein product: CASSQGQGGGFEQYF.

This chain uses TRBV4-3 with TRBJ2-3, with a weak D call TRBD2 (7 bases). V lost 4 bases and J 5 bases, leaving 16 bases between the germline ends. The CDR3 extends over 15 amino acids. The germline CDR1 and CDR2 sequences are LGHNA and YSLEER. This chain's CDR3 is CASSPGGGRGDTQYF. The CDR3 DNA sequence: TGCGCCAGCAGCCCTGGGGGCGGGAGAGGAGATACGCAGTATTTT.

The V and J genes are TRBV28 and TRBJ1-1, with D possibly TRBD1 on 6 matching bases. V shed 5 bases and J shed 0 bases, with 13 bases lying between them. The CDR3 totals 15 residues. Germline assignment: CDR1 MDHEN and CDR2 SYDVKM. CDR3 sequence (DNA): TGTGCCAGCAGTCCTCGCGGGACACTGAACACTGAAGCTTTCTTT. It specifies CASSPRGTLNTEAFF.

V is TRBV15 and J is TRBJ2-6; D uncertain. V lost 3 bases and J lost 2, with 11 bases in between. The V gene's germline CDR1 is LNHNV and CDR2 YYDKDF (reference sequence). The CDR3 spans 16 residues. The CDR3 spells CATSRAKAAGANVLTF. The CDR3 nucleotides are TGTGCCACCAGCAGGGCGAAGGCAGCTGGGGCCAACGTCCTGACTTTC. Full variable domain (remainder filled in from reference TRBV15 and TRBJ2-6): DAMVIQNPRYQVTQFGKPVTLSCSQTLNHNVMYWYQQKSSQAPKLLFHYYDKDFNNEADTPDNFQSRRPNTSFCFLDIRSPGLGDTAMYLCATSRAKAAGANVLTFGAGSRLTVL.